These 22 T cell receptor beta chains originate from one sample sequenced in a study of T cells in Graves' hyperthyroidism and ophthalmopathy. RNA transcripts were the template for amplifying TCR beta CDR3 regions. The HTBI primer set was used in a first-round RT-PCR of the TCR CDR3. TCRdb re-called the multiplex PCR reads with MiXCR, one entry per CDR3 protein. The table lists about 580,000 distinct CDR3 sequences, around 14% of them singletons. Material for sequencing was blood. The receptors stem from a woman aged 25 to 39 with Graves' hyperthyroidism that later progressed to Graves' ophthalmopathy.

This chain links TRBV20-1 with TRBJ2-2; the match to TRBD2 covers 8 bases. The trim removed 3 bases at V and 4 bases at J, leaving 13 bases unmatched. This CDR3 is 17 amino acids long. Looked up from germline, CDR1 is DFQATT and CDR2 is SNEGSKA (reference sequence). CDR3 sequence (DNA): TGCAGTGCTAGTAGGGCGATCGGACTAGCCGCCACCGGGGAGCTGTTTTTT. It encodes CSASRAIGLAATGELFF.

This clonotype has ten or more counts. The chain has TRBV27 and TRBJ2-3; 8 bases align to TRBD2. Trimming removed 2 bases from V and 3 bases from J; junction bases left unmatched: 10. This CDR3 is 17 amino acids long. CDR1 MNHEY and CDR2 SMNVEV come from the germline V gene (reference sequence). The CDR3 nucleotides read TGTGCCAGCAGTTTAGAGGGCTGGCGGGAGGAGACAGATACGCAGTATTTT. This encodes CASSLEGWREETDTQYF.

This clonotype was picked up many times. In DNA, the CDR3 is TGCGCCAGCAGGCTGGGGGGAACCTCCTACGAGCAGTACTTC. Its translation is CASRLGGTSYEQYF. The rearrangement uses TRBV5-1 and TRBJ2-7; possibly TRBD2 for D (6 bases). V lost 5 bases, J lost 0 bases, and 12 bases lay in between. Germline CDR1 SGHRS, CDR2 YFSETQ. The length of the CDR3 is 14 residues.

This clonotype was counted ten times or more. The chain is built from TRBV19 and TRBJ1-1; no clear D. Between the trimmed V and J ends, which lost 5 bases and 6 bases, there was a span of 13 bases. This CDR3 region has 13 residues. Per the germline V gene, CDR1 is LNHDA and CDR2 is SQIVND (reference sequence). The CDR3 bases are TGTGCCAGTAGTCCCCTTAGTGGAGCTGAAGCTTTCTTT. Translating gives CASSPLSGAEAFF.

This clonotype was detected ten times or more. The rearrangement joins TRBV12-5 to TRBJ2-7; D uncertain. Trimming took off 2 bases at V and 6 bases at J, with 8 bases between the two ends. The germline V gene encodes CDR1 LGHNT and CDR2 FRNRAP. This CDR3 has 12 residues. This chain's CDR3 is CASGLLQSEQYF. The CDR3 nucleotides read TGTGCTAGTGGTTTGTTACAGTCCGAGCAGTACTTC.

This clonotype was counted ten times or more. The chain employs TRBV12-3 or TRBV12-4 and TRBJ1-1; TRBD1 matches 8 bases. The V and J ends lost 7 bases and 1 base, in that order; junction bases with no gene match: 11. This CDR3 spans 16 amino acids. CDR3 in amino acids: CASNKDRAPSNTEAFF. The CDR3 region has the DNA TGTGCCAGCAATAAGGACAGGGCCCCCTCGAACACTGAAGCTTTCTTT.

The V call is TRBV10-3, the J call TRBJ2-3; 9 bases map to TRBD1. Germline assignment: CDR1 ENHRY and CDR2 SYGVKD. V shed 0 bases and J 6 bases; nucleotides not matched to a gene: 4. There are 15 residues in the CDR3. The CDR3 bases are TGTGCCATCAGTGAGTCGGGGACAGGGCCCGATACGCAGTATTTT. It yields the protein CAISESGTGPDTQYF.

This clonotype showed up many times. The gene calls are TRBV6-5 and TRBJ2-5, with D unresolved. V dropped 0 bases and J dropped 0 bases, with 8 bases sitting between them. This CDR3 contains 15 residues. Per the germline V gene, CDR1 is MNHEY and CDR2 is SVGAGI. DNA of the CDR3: TGTGCCAGCAGTTACTCGACCAGCTACCAAGAGACCCAGTACTTC. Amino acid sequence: CASSYSTSYQETQYF.

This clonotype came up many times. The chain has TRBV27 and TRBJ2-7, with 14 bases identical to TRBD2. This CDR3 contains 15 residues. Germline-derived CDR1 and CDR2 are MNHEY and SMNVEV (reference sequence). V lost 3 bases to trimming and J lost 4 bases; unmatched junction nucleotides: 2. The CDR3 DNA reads TGTGCCAGCAGTTTCGGGACTAGCGGGGGTTACGAGCAGTACTTC. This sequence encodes CASSFGTSGGYEQYF.

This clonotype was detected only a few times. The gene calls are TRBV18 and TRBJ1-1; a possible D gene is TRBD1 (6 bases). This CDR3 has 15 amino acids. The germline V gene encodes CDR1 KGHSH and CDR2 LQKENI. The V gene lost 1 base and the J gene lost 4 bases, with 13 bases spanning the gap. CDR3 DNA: TGTGCCAGCTCACCACGGTGGGGGGCGCGCACTGAAGCTTTCTTT. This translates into CASSPRWGARTEAFF.

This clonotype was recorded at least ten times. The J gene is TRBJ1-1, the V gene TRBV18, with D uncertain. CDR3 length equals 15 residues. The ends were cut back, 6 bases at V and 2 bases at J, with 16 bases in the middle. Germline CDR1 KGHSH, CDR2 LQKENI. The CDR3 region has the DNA TGTGCCAGCTCGTCGTCTTCACAGATTAACACTGAAGCTTTCTTT. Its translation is CASSSSSQINTEAFF. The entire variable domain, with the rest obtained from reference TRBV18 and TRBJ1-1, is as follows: NAGVMQNPRHLVRRRGQEARLRCSPMKGHSHVYWYRQLPEEGLKFMVYLQKENIIDESGMPKERFSAEFPKEGPSILRIQQVVRGDSAAYFCASSSSSQINTEAFFGQGTRLTVV.

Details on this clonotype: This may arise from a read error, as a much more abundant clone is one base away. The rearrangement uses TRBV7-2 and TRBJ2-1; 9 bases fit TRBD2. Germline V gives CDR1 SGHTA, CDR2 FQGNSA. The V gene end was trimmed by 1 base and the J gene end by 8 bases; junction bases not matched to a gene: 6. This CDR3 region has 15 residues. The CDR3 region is CASSLERLADDEQFF. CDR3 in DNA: TGTGCCAGCAGCTTAGAAAGACTAGCGGACGATGAGCAGTTCTTC.

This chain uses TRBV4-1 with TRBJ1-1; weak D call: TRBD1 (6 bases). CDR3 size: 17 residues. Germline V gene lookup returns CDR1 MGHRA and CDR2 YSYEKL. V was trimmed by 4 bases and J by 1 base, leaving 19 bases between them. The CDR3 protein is CASSPAGYRVGNTEAFF. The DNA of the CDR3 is TGCGCCAGCAGCCCGGCGGGGTACAGGGTGGGGAACACTGAAGCTTTCTTT.

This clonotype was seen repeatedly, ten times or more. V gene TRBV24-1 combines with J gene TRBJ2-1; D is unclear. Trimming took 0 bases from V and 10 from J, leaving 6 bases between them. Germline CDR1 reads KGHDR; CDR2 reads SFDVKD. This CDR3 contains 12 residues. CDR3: CATSDLFLEQFF. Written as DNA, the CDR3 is TGTGCCACCAGTGATTTGTTTCTGGAGCAGTTCTTC.

The CDR3 loop is CASSGWDRQHETQYF. The DNA of the CDR3 is TGCGCCAGCAGCGGATGGGACCGGCAACATGAGACGCAGTATTTT. This rearrangement joins TRBV5-1 to TRBJ2-3; D could derive from TRBD1 or TRBD2 (5 bases each). From germline, CDR1 is SGHRS and CDR2 YFSETQ. Trimming shortened V by 4 bases and J by 9 bases, and 21 bases separated the two germline ends. The length of the CDR3 is 15 residues.

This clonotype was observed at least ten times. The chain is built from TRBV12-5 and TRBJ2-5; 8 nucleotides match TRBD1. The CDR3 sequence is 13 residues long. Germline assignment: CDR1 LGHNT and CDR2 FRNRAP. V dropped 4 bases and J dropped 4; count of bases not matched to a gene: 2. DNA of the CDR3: TGTGCTAGTGGTTCGACAGGGGTAGAGACCCAGTACTTC. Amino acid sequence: CASGSTGVETQYF.

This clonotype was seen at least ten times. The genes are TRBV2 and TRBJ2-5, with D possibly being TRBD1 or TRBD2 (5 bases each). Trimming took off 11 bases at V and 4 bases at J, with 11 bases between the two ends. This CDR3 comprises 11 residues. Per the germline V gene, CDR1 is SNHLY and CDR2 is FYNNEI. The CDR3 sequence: CAEGQGETQYF. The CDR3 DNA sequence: TGTGCCGAGGGGCAGGGAGAGACCCAGTACTTC.

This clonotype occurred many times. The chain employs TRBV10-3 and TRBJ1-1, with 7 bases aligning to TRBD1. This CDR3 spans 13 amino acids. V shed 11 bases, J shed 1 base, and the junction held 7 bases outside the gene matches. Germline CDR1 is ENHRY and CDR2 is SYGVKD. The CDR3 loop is CAGRGSGNTEAFF. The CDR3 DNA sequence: TGTGCCGGCAGGGGGTCAGGGAACACTGAAGCTTTCTTT.

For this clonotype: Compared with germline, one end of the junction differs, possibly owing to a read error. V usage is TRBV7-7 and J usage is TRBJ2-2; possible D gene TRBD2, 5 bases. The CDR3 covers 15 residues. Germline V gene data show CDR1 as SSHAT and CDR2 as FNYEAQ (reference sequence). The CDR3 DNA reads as TGTGCTAGCAGCTTTGTCGGAGGGAACACCGGGGAGCTGTTTTTT. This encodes CASSFVGGNTGELFF.

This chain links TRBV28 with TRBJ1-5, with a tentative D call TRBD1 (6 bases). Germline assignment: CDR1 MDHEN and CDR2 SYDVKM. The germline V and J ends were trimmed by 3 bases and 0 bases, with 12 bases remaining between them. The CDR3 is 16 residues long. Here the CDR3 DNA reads TGTGCCAGCAGTTTGACAGGCGCGTATAGCAATCAGCCCCAGCATTTT. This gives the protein CASSLTGAYSNQPQHF. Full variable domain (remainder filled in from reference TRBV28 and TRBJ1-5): DVKVTQSSRYLVKRTGEKVFLECVQDMDHENMFWYRQDPGLGLRLIYFSYDVKMKEKGDIPEGYSVSREKKERFSLILESASTNQTSMYLCASSLTGAYSNQPQHFGDGTRLSIL.

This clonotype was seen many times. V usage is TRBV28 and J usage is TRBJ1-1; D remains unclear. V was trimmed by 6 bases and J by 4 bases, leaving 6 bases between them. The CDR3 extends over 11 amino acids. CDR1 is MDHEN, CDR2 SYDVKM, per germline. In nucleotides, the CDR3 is TGTGCCAGCAGGGATGGCACTGAAGCTTTCTTT. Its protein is CASRDGTEAFF.

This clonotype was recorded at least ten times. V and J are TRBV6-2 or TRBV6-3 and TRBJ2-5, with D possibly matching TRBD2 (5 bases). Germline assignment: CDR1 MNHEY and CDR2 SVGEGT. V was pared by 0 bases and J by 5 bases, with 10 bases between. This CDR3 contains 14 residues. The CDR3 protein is CASSYSIGEETQYF. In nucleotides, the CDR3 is TGTGCCAGCAGTTACTCGATCGGGGAGGAGACCCAGTACTTC.